This TCR beta chain is from a study of blood T cell repertoires in COVID-19. Across the study: Material from acute and convalescent COVID-19 was sourced from the United States, Italy and Spain. PBMCs, B-cell-depleted T cells, or T cells were the source of the cDNA or gDNA that made up the material.

TCRdb's copy holds only in-frame clones and misses some; the assay was immunoSEQ multiplex PCR. This table has over 250,000 clones, about four fifths appearing once. The CDR3 runs to 11 residues. V was trimmed by 4 bases and J by 4 bases, leaving 6 bases between them. Germline loops: CDR1 SGHKS, CDR2 YYEKEE (reference sequence). The TCR originated in a human donor with COVID-19, enrolled during active disease. The donor label of this sample is uncertain. V and J are TRBV5-5 and TRBJ2-7; D gene uncertain. The sequenced material came from peripheral blood. CDR3 sequence: CASSVNYEQYF. The CDR3 nucleotides read TGTGCCAGCAGCGTTAATTACGAGCAGTACTTC.